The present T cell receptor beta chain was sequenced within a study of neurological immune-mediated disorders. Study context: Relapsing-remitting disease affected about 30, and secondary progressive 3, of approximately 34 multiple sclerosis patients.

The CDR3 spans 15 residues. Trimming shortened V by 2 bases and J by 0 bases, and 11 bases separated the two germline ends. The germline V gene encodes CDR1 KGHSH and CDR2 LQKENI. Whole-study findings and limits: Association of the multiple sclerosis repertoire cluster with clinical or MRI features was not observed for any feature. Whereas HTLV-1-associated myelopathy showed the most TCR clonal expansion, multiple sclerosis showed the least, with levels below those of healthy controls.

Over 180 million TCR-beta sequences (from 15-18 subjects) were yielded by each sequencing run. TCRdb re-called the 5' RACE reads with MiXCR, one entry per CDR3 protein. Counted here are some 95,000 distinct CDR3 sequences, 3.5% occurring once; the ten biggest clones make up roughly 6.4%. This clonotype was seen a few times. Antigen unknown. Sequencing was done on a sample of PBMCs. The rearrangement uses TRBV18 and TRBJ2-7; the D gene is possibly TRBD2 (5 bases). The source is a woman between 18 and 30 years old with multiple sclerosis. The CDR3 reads CASSPMTIGSYEQYF. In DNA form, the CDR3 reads TGTGCCAGCTCACCAATGACTATTGGCTCCTACGAGCAGTACTTC.